This T cell receptor (beta chain) was recorded in a study of T cells in tumors after PD-1 blockade. Produced via immunoSEQ multiplex PCR; TCRdb's table is partial and in-frame only. The sample shows hundreds of clones, under 80% of them seen only once. The length of the CDR3 is 12 residues. The V segment lost 4 bases and the J segment 5 bases; nucleotides outside the gene matches: 3. In germline, CDR1 is GTSNPN, CDR2 SVGIG (reference sequence). Site-matched primary tumor biopsies were taken before and after PD-1 blockade. The V and J genes are TRBV30 and TRBJ1-1; 8 positions match TRBD1. The sequencing here drew on tumor tissue, taken after anti-PD-1 treatment. The TCR sequence derives from a human donor with basal cell carcinoma. The CDR3 protein is CAWTGGWTEAFF. The CDR3 region has the DNA TGTGCCTGGACAGGGGGCTGGACTGAAGCTTTCTTT.